The 28 T cell receptor beta chains listed next were all sequenced from one sample in a study of persistence of HIV-infected CD4 T cells. Nonspecific anti-CD3/anti-CD28 bead stimulation represents the broad CD4+ T cell repertoire. CD4+ T cells upregulating both CD40 ligand and CD69 were sorted as responding cells. The libraries were made with immunoSEQ version 4 in survey mode. The repertoire was sequenced with immunoSEQ multiplex PCR; TCRdb's copy has only in-frame clones and lacks some. In the table there are approximately 46,000 clones, around 90% of which are singletons. These receptors lack a known antigen. The sample here was CD4+ T cells sorted from PBMCs after roughly 19-hour stimulation, taken from a patient who received antiretroviral therapy. The receptors shown here come from an adult woman with HIV who was CMV-seropositive.

The CDR3 reads CASRRSSPDQPQHF. Written as DNA, the CDR3 is TGTGCCAGCAGACGCTCCTCCCCGGATCAGCCCCAGCATTTT. V is TRBV27 and J is TRBJ1-5; D gene ambiguous. CDR1 and CDR2 (germline): MNHEY, SMNVEV (reference sequence). This CDR3 has 14 residues. The V end was cut by 6 bases, the J end by 5 bases, with 14 bases between.

The V call is TRBV12-3 or TRBV12-4, the J call TRBJ1-1; D is ambiguous. The ends were cut back, 6 bases at V and 1 base at J, with 9 bases in the middle. This CDR3 contains 13 residues. CDR3 loop: CASSPQENTEAFF. DNA of the CDR3: TGTGCCAGCAGCCCCCAGGAGAACACTGAAGCTTTCTTT.

The CDR3 is CASSLSTGIEAFF. The DNA of the CDR3 is TGCGCCAGCAGCTTATCGACTGGGATTGAAGCTTTCTTT. The chain employs TRBV5-1 and TRBJ1-1, with D hard to call. Deletions cut 2 bases from V and 7 bases from J, with 12 bases between. This CDR3 contains 13 residues. CDR1 and CDR2 (germline): SGHRS, YFSETQ.

The J gene is TRBJ2-5, the V gene TRBV27, with 7 bases lining up with TRBD2. V was clipped by 4 bases and J by 4 bases; unmatched bases: 9. The CDR3 is 15 amino acids. Germline loops: CDR1 MNHEY, CDR2 SMNVEV (reference sequence). In DNA form, the CDR3 reads TGTGCCAGCAGTTCAGGACTAGTCAGTCGAGAGACCCAGTACTTC. This gives the protein CASSSGLVSRETQYF.

The V call is TRBV28, the J call TRBJ2-7, with D uncertain. V was clipped by 4 bases and J by 6 bases, with 16 bases between them. Per germline, CDR1 MDHEN and CDR2 SYDVKM. This CDR3 has 14 residues. DNA for the CDR3: TGTGCCAGCAGTTCCCCCCCCTCTCGGCGCGAGCAGTACTTC. Protein: CASSSPPSRREQYF.

This chain connects TRBV5-1 to TRBJ2-7; 9 bases match TRBD1. The CDR3 is 14 residues long. Germline trimming cut 4 bases from V and 3 bases from J; bases unmatched to any gene: 5. From germline, CDR1 is SGHRS and CDR2 YFSETQ. The CDR3 spells CASSPRDRDYEQYF. The CDR3 DNA follows: TGCGCCAGCAGCCCTCGGGACAGGGACTACGAGCAGTACTTC. Based on the CDR3 plus reference TRBV5-1 and TRBJ2-7, the full variable domain is KAGVTQTPRYLIKTRGQQVTLSCSPISGHRSVSWYQQTPGQGLQFLFEYFSETQRNKGNFPGRFSGRQFSNSRSEMNVSTLELGDSALYLCASSPRDRDYEQYFGPGTRLTVT.

The gene calls are TRBV5-1 and TRBJ2-7; no clear D gene. From germline, CDR1 is SGHRS and CDR2 YFSETQ. V was pared by 3 bases and J by 3 bases, with 7 bases between. There are 12 residues in the CDR3. In DNA, the CDR3 is TGCGCCAGCAGCTCCGTGTACTACGAGCAGTACTTC. Translation gives CASSSVYYEQYF.

The chain uses TRBV3-1 (or the pseudogene TRBV3-2) and TRBJ2-3; 7 positions match TRBD2. V lost 4 bases, J lost 6 bases, and 10 bases stayed unmatched. From germline, CDR1 is LGHDT and CDR2 YNNKEL (reference sequence). CDR3 length: 15 amino acids. CDR3 DNA: TGTGCCAGCAGCCGCAGCGGGACCCACCGGGATACGCAGTATTTT. It codes for CASSRSGTHRDTQYF.

The rearrangement joins TRBV19 to TRBJ2-2, with D unresolved. Trimming took 3 bases from V and 5 from J, leaving 10 bases between them. Per germline, CDR1 LNHDA and CDR2 SQIVND (reference sequence). The CDR3 totals 14 residues. CDR3 sequence (DNA): TGTGCCAGTAGTATCGCTAGGTTGACCGGGGAGCTGTTTTTT. Residues: CASSIARLTGELFF.

This clone appeared a single time. The CDR3 bases are TGTGCCAGCAGCTCCGGAGTGAGCTCCTACGAGCAGTACTTC. Translation gives CASSSGVSSYEQYF. The rearrangement uses TRBV28 and TRBJ2-7; D not resolved. CDR3 length: 14 amino acids. The germline V and J ends were trimmed by 6 bases and 0 bases, with 12 bases remaining between them. Per germline, CDR1 MDHEN and CDR2 SYDVKM.

The chain couples TRBV4-3 to TRBJ1-2, with 9 bases that match TRBD1. Germline CDR1 LGHNA, CDR2 YSLEER. CDR3 length equals 14 residues. V dropped 0 bases and J dropped 11; count of bases not matched to a gene: 7. The DNA for the CDR3 is TGCGCCAGCAGCCAAGAAAGTGTGGGACAGGGTTACACCTTC. Translating it yields CASSQESVGQGYTF.

The J gene is TRBJ1-1, the V gene TRBV27, with 8 nucleotides matching TRBD1. CDR1 is MNHEY, CDR2 SMNVEV, per germline (reference sequence). The CDR3 has 15 residues. V lost 7 bases to trimming and J lost 1 base; unmatched junction nucleotides: 8. CDR3 in DNA: TGTGCCAGCAAACCTCAGGGACAGGAGAACACTGAAGCTTTCTTT. This sequence encodes CASKPQGQENTEAFF.

This rearrangement joins TRBV7-3 to TRBJ2-1; weak D call: TRBD2 (6 bases). The CDR3 contains 15 residues. Deletions cut 2 bases from V and 6 bases from J, with 14 bases between. The germline V gene has CDR1 SGHTA and CDR2 FQGTGA. CDR3 coding DNA: TGTGCCAGCAGCTTATTCGGGACTTCGGTCAATGAGCAGTTCTTC. This translates into CASSLFGTSVNEQFF.

In nucleotides, the CDR3 is TGTGCCACCAGTGATTTGCAGCGGGAGTACTTC. It translates to CATSDLQREYF. The chain couples TRBV24-1 to TRBJ2-7; TRBD2 is a possible D gene (6 bases). The CDR3 sequence is 11 residues long. Between the trimmed V and J ends, which lost 0 bases and 11 bases, there was a span of 7 bases. Germline V gives CDR1 KGHDR, CDR2 SFDVKD.

This rearrangement joins TRBV7-3 to TRBJ1-5; unclear D gene. CDR3 length equals 13 residues. Germline CDR1 SGHTA, CDR2 FQGTGA. The V and J ends lost 2 bases and 7 bases respectively, with 9 bases between them. The CDR3 bases are TGTGCCAGCAGCTTACAGGACGGACAGCCCCAGCATTTT. It encodes CASSLQDGQPQHF.

The genes are TRBV6-5 and TRBJ1-2; 8 bases line up with TRBD1. This CDR3 is built from 12 residues. V shed 2 bases, J shed 8 bases, and the junction held 1 base outside the gene matches. In germline, CDR1 is MNHEY, CDR2 SVGAGI. As DNA, the CDR3 is TGTGCCAGCAGTTACGCAGGGGGCGGCTACACCTTC. It encodes CASSYAGGGYTF.

The rearrangement joins TRBV18 to TRBJ1-2; no definite D call. V lost 3 bases and J lost 2, with 13 bases in between. The germline CDR1 and CDR2 sequences are KGHSH and LQKENI. The CDR3 covers 15 residues. The CDR3 DNA follows: TGTGCCAGCTCACCGACTAATCTGGGGAACTATGGCTACACCTTC. Encoded protein: CASSPTNLGNYGYTF.

The genes are TRBV9 and TRBJ2-3; 10 bases are a match to TRBD1. The germline gives CDR1 SGDLS, CDR2 YYNGEE. V gave up 2 bases and J gave up 0 bases; unmatched junction bases: 12. The CDR3 is 19 amino acids. The CDR3 sequence is CASSVTGQGNYYSTDTQYF. CDR3 in DNA: TGTGCCAGCAGCGTCACGGGACAGGGGAATTATTATAGCACAGATACGCAGTATTTT.

This clone was picked up one time. The J gene is TRBJ1-4, the V gene TRBV2; D is unclear. Trimming stripped 4 bases from V and 0 bases from J, with 6 bases between. CDR1 and CDR2 (germline): SNHLY, FYNNEI. The CDR3 consists of 14 residues. CDR3 in DNA: TGTGCCAGCAGTGCGAGGTCAACTAATGAAAAACTGTTTTTT. Amino acid sequence: CASSARSTNEKLFF.

Points on this clone: A junction end diverges from the germline sequence, so it may reflect a read error. The gene calls are TRBV24-1 and TRBJ2-7; D is possibly TRBD1 (5 bases). The germline CDR1 and CDR2 sequences are KGHDR and SFDVKD. The CDR3 contains 12 residues. This chain's CDR3 is CATSGSRAEQYF. CDR3 DNA: TGTGCCACTAGTGGGTCCAGGGCCGAGCAGTACTTC.

The chain carries TRBV18 and TRBJ2-2, with a possible D match to TRBD1 (6 bases). Germline CDR1 KGHSH, CDR2 LQKENI. The V gene lost 4 bases and the J gene lost 4 bases, with 19 bases spanning the gap. The CDR3 runs to 17 residues. CDR3 loop: CASSQQPGQWGTGELFF. DNA for the CDR3: TGTGCCAGCTCACAACAACCCGGACAGTGGGGCACCGGGGAGCTGTTTTTT. Full variable domain (remainder filled in from reference TRBV18 and TRBJ2-2): NAGVMQNPRHLVRRRGQEARLRCSPMKGHSHVYWYRQLPEEGLKFMVYLQKENIIDESGMPKERFSAEFPKEGPSILRIQQVVRGDSAAYFCASSQQPGQWGTGELFFGEGSRLTVL.

The chain combines TRBV5-4 with TRBJ2-4, with TRBD1 matching over 12 bases. V gave up 4 bases and J gave up 8 bases; unmatched junction bases: 10. Germline CDR1 and CDR2: SGHNT and YYREEE (reference sequence). There are 16 residues in the CDR3. CDR3 in DNA: TGTGCCAGCAGCCCACCCGGGACAGGGGGCGCGGACATTCAGTACTTC. Translating it yields CASSPPGTGGADIQYF. The full variable domain, completed using reference TRBV5-4 and TRBJ2-4, is ETGVTQSPTHLIKTRGQQVTLRCSSQSGHNTVSWYQQALGQGPQFIFQYYREEENGRGNFPPRFSGLQFPNYSSELNVNALELDDSALYLCASSPPGTGGADIQYFGAGTRLSVL.

The V call is TRBV7-2, the J call TRBJ1-4; D not certain. The V end was cut by 5 bases, the J end by 4 bases, with 8 bases between. Per the germline V gene, CDR1 is SGHTA and CDR2 is FQGNSA. The CDR3 has 13 amino acids. For the CDR3, the DNA is TGTGCCAGCAGCGTCCGGGGTAATGAAAAACTGTTTTTT. Amino acids: CASSVRGNEKLFF.

The CDR3 DNA reads TGTGCCAGCAGCTTGAGGAGGGGCGGAAACACCATATATTTT. Its protein is CASSLRRGGNTIYF. The rearrangement joins TRBV11-3 to TRBJ1-3; maybe TRBD1 (5 bases). Germline V lookup: CDR1 SGHNT, CDR2 YENEEA. The CDR3 has 14 residues. V dropped 3 bases and J dropped 4 bases, with 10 bases sitting between them.

Sample share makes this clone medium-sized. The chain recombines TRBV21-1 with TRBJ2-2; TRBD2, the D gene given by the table, was not confirmed from the DNA. TRBV21-1 represents a pseudogene. The CDR3 is 14 residues long. In DNA form, the CDR3 reads TGTGCCAGCAGCAAAGCTGGAGGGACCGGGGAGCTGTTTTTT. This encodes CASSKAGGTGELFF.

This clone was counted a single time. The chain recombines TRBV5-6 with TRBJ1-4; a weak D match, TRBD1 (5 bases). There are 16 residues in the CDR3. Trimming pared 0 bases from V and 0 bases from J, leaving 9 bases between. Germline V gene data show CDR1 as SGHDT and CDR2 as YYEEEE. The CDR3 DNA follows: TGTGCCAGCAGCTTGGCCATGACAGCAACTAATGAAAAACTGTTTTTT. Translated, it gives CASSLAMTATNEKLFF.

For this clone: Other DNA sequences in the sample encode the same CDR3. This sequence joins TRBV5-1 and TRBJ2-1, with TRBD2 matching 10 bases. Germline CDR1 SGHRS, CDR2 YFSETQ. The CDR3 consists of 15 residues. With V trimmed by 0 bases and J by 3 bases, 0 bases remained unmatched. CDR3 protein: CASSLGTSGYNEQFF. As DNA, the CDR3 is TGCGCCAGCAGCTTGGGGACTAGCGGCTACAATGAGCAGTTCTTC.

This clone showed up just a few times. The J gene is TRBJ1-2, the V gene TRBV27, with D maybe TRBD1 (6 bases). Germline CDR1 is MNHEY and CDR2 is SMNVEV (reference sequence). V was pared by 5 bases and J by 10 bases, with 20 bases between. The CDR3 totals 14 residues. CDR3 sequence: CASSGRGTGVVYTF. DNA of the CDR3: TGTGCCAGCAGTGGCAGGGGCACGGGAGTGGTCTACACCTTC.